Each of the 14 T cell receptor beta chains below was sequenced from the same sample in a study of CD8 T cells in Susac syndrome. Reverse transcription of roughly 0.45 to 1 ug RNA used random hexamers. Via MiXCR, TCRdb re-called the immunoSEQ multiplex PCR reads, giving one row per CDR3 protein. The sample gives 77,000 or so distinct CDR3 sequences, 85% to 95% of which show up once; approximately 0.52% is in the top ten. Sequencing used CD4+ T cells from PBMCs. The receptors originated from a human donor with Susac syndrome.

This clonotype was recorded a few times. The chain has TRBV6-1 and TRBJ2-3; no firm D call. The germline CDR1 and CDR2 sequences are MNHNS and SASEGT. This CDR3 contains 14 residues. The V and J ends lost 5 bases and 1 base respectively, with 10 bases between them. The CDR3 spells CASSSSTRTDTQYF. The CDR3 DNA is TGTGCCAGCAGTTCGTCGACCCGCACAGATACGCAGTATTTT.

This clonotype has only one observation. The V call is TRBV6-6, the J call TRBJ2-2, with D tentatively TRBD1 (5 bases). The CDR3 extends over 16 amino acids. Germline-derived CDR1 and CDR2 are MNHNY and SVGAGI (reference sequence). V was pared by 2 bases and J by 4 bases, with 14 bases between. This chain's CDR3 is CASSYRGQGPTGELFF. The DNA of the CDR3 is TGTGCCAGCAGTTACCGAGGCCAGGGTCCCACCGGGGAGCTGTTTTTT.

The chain uses TRBV19 and TRBJ2-5, with D hard to call. Looked up from germline, CDR1 is LNHDA and CDR2 is SQIVND (reference sequence). V was cut by 7 bases and J by 5 bases, with 14 bases left in between. The CDR3 covers 13 residues. In DNA form, the CDR3 reads TGTGCCAGTACCCGTACCCCCCAGGAGACCCAGTACTTC. Translating it yields CASTRTPQETQYF.

The V call is TRBV6-6, the J call TRBJ2-7; TRBD1 is a possible D gene (6 bases). Deletions cut 0 bases from V and 4 bases from J, with 10 bases between. This CDR3 comprises 14 residues. CDR1 MNHNY and CDR2 SVGAGI come from the germline V gene (reference sequence). The CDR3 loop reads CASSYSDSRYEQYF. The CDR3, as DNA: TGTGCCAGCAGTTACTCGGACAGCAGGTACGAGCAGTACTTC.

The chain employs TRBV29-1 and TRBJ2-1; 7 bases are shared with TRBD1. Per the germline V gene, CDR1 is SQVTM and CDR2 is ANQGSEA. The CDR3 is 14 residues long. V lost 6 bases and J lost 0; bases outside the gene matches: 5. The CDR3 nucleotides read TGCAGCGTGTCCAGGGGGAGCTCCTACAATGAGCAGTTCTTC. Its protein is CSVSRGSSYNEQFF.

The gene calls are TRBV18 and TRBJ2-1; tentative D call: TRBD2 (5 bases). CDR1 and CDR2 (germline): KGHSH, LQKENI. This CDR3 comprises 14 residues. V was shortened by 3 bases and J by 2 bases, with 8 bases between the two germline ends. The CDR3: CASSPFGAYNEQFF. The CDR3 DNA is TGTGCCAGCTCACCGTTCGGGGCCTACAATGAGCAGTTCTTC.

This chain joins TRBV5-1 and TRBJ2-7; a weak D match, TRBD1 (6 bases). CDR3 length: 15 residues. Trimming pared 0 bases from V and 3 bases from J, leaving 13 bases between. Germline CDR1 and CDR2: SGHRS and YFSETQ. The CDR3 loop is CASSLAPGTIYEQYF. The DNA for the CDR3 is TGCGCCAGCAGCTTGGCCCCCGGGACAATCTACGAGCAGTACTTC.

V usage is TRBV20-1 and J usage is TRBJ2-5; 13 positions agree with TRBD2. The trim removed 4 bases at V and 5 bases at J, leaving 10 bases unmatched. The CDR3 sequence is 16 residues long. The germline V gene has CDR1 DFQATT and CDR2 SNEGSKA (reference sequence). DNA of the CDR3: TGCAGTGCTACCGGGACTAGCGGGGCAACGGGGGAGACCCAGTACTTC. Its translation: CSATGTSGATGETQYF.

This clonotype was detected only once. The J gene is TRBJ2-1, the V gene TRBV7-3; D is possibly TRBD2 (6 bases). The germline CDR1 and CDR2 sequences are SGHTA and FQGTGA. CDR3 size: 14 residues. The V end was cut by 5 bases, the J end by 9 bases, with 17 bases between. CDR3 region: CASSPPTRFGEQFF. In DNA, the CDR3 is TGTGCCAGCAGCCCGCCGACTAGATTTGGTGAGCAGTTCTTC.

J is TRBJ1-2 and V is TRBV5-6, with D perhaps TRBD1 (5 bases). The germline V gene encodes CDR1 SGHDT and CDR2 YYEEEE. The CDR3 sequence is 14 residues long. The ends were cut back, 4 bases at V and 6 bases at J, with 16 bases in the middle. CDR3 sequence reads: CASSRTPGNHGYTF. CDR3 nucleotides: TGTGCCAGCAGCCGCACGCCAGGGAACCATGGCTACACCTTC.

This chain links TRBV5-4 with TRBJ2-2, with 9 bases aligning to TRBD2. V shed 1 base and J 6 bases; nucleotides not matched to a gene: 4. CDR3 length: 15 amino acids. CDR1 is SGHNT, CDR2 YYREEE, per germline (reference sequence). The CDR3 DNA reads as TGTGCCAGCAGCTTGTTTGGCGGGGGGGCCGGGGAGCTGTTTTTT. Translating gives CASSLFGGGAGELFF.

J is TRBJ2-5 and V is TRBV5-1; 14 nucleotides match TRBD2. CDR3 length: 19 residues. Trimming cost V 4 bases and J 1 base; bases outside gene matches: 12. The V gene's germline CDR1 is SGHRS and CDR2 YFSETQ. CDR3 coding DNA: TGCGCCAGCAGCCCGATCGGGACTAGCGGGAGAAGGGGCCAAGAGACCCAGTACTTC. Translation: CASSPIGTSGRRGQETQYF.

The CDR3 sequence: CASSLGASSQYF. In DNA form, the CDR3 reads TGTGCCAGCAGCTTAGGGGCTAGCTCGCAGTATTTT. The chain uses TRBV7-2 and TRBJ2-3, with D tentatively TRBD2 (5 bases). CDR1 and CDR2 from the germline V gene are SGHTA and FQGNSA. The CDR3 is made up of 12 amino acids. The germline V and J ends were trimmed by 1 base and 10 bases, with 9 bases remaining between them.

V usage is TRBV5-4 and J usage is TRBJ2-3; 8 positions match TRBD1. The CDR3 extends over 16 amino acids. CDR1 is SGHNT, CDR2 YYREEE, per germline (reference sequence). V trimming: 1 base; J trimming: 2 bases; junction bases outside the gene matches: 6. The CDR3 loop reads CASSLLGTGLTDTQYF. CDR3 nucleotides: TGTGCCAGCAGCTTGTTGGGGACAGGCCTCACAGATACGCAGTATTTT.